This T cell receptor (beta chain) came from a study of blood T cell repertoires in COVID-19. On the study more broadly: The study drew acute and convalescent COVID-19 samples from the United States, Italy and Spain.

V gave up 5 bases and J gave up 0 bases; unmatched junction bases: 10. This CDR3 has 17 residues. Germline-derived CDR1 and CDR2 are LNHDA and SQIVND (reference sequence). Everyone who took part was about 18 to 89 years old, and they came from 20 to 25 US areas. Grouping used clinical history reported by participants in a survey and questionnaire. Original processing notes: Using reference gene primer amplification, nucleated cell counts were estimated. Sequencing was performed with immunoSEQ multiplex PCR; in TCRdb, only in-frame clones are kept and a portion is missing. The V and J calls and the clone size are those of that table, but D and trimming were determined from the DNA. Of approximately 310,000 clones in the sample, 85% were seen once.

The chain joins TRBV19 to TRBJ2-5; 9 bases map to TRBD2. This TCR was sampled from a woman in her 30s who had been exposed to COVID-19. Sequencing input: PBMCs or T cells enriched from blood (not recorded which). CDR3 in amino acids: CASSARGLAGYQETQYF. The CDR3 bases are TGTGCCAGTAGTGCGAGGGGGCTAGCGGGGTACCAAGAGACCCAGTACTTC.